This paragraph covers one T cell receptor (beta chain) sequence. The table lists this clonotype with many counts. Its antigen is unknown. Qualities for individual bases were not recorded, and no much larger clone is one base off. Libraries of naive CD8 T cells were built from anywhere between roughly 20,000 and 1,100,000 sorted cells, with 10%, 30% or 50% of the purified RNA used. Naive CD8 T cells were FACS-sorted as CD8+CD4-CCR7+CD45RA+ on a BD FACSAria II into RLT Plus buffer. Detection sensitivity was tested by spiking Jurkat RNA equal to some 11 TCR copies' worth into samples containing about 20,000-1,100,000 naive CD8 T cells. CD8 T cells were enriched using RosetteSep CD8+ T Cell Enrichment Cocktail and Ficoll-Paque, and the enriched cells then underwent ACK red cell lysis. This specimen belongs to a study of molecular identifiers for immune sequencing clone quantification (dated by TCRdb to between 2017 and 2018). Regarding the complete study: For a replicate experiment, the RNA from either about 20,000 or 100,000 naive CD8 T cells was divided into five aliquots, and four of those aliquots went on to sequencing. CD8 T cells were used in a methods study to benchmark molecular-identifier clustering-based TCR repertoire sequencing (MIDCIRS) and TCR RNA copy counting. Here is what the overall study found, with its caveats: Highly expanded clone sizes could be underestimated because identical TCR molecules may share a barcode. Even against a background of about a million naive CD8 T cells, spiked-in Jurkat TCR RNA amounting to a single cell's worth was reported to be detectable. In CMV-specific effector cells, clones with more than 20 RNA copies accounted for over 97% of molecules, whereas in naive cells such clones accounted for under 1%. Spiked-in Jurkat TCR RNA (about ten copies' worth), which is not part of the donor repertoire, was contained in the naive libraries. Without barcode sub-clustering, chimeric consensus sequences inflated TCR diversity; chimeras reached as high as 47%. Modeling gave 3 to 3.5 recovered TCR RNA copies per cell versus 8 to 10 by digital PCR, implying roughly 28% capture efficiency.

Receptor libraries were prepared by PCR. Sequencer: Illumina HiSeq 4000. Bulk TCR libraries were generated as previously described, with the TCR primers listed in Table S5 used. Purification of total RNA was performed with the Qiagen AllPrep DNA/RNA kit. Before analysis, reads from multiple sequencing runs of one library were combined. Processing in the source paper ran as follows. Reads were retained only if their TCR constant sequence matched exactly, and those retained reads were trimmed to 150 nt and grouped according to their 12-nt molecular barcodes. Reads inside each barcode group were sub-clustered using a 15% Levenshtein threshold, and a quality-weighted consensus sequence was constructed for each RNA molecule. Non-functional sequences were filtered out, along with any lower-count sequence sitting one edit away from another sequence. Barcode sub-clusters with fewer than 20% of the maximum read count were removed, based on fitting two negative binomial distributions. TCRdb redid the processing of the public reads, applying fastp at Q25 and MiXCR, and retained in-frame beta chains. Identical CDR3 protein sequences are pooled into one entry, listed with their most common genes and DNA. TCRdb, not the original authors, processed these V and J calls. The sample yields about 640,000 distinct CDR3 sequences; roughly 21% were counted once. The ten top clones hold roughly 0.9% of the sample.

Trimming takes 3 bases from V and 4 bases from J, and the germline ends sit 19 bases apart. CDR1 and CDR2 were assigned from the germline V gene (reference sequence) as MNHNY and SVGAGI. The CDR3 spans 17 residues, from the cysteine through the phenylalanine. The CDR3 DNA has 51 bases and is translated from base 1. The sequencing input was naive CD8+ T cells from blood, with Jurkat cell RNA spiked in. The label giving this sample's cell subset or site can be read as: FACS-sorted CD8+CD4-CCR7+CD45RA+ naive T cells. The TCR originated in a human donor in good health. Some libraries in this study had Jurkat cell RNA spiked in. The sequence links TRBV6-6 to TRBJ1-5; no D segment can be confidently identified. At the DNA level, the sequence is TGTGCCAGCAGTTATCTTTCGGTGAGCCCTTCGAATCAGCCCCAGCATTTT. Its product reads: CASSYLSVSPSNQPQHF.